The next 30 T cell receptor beta chains were all read from a single sample in a study of OX40 agonist ivuxolimab in advanced cancers. Produced via immunoSEQ multiplex PCR; TCRdb's table is partial and in-frame only. The data contain 99,000 or so clones, approximately 93% of them singletons. The sample in question was CD4+ or CD8+ T cells sorted from blood, obtained in a trial of the OX40 agonist ivuxolimab. The receptor source for this set is an adult with an advanced solid tumor such as melanoma, head and neck, liver or kidney cancer.

The rearrangement links TRBV5-1 to TRBJ1-1; no clear D. This CDR3 is 14 amino acids long. Germline loops: CDR1 SGHRS, CDR2 YFSETQ. The germline V and J ends were trimmed by 5 bases and 2 bases, with 13 bases remaining between them. This chain's CDR3 is CASRPASSNTEAFF. CDR3 sequence (DNA): TGCGCCAGCAGACCCGCGAGCAGTAACACTGAAGCTTTCTTT. Using reference TRBV5-1 and TRBJ1-1 for the parts outside the CDR3, the full variable domain is KAGVTQTPRYLIKTRGQQVTLSCSPISGHRSVSWYQQTPGQGLQFLFEYFSETQRNKGNFPGRFSGRQFSNSRSEMNVSTLELGDSALYLCASRPASSNTEAFFGQGTRLTVV.

The V gene is TRBV5-1, the J gene TRBJ2-7; no clear D gene. The CDR3 runs 11 residues. V lost 2 bases and J lost 10, with 10 bases in between. Germline V gives CDR1 SGHRS, CDR2 YFSETQ. The CDR3 loop is CASSFPEEQYV. CDR3 DNA: TGCGCCAGCAGCTTTCCTGAGGAACAGTACGTC.

The chain joins TRBV27 to TRBJ1-1, with TRBD1 matching 9 bases. Losses at the gene ends were 5 bases for V and 1 base for J; bases not matched to a gene: 5. The germline V gene has CDR1 MNHEY and CDR2 SMNVEV (reference sequence). This CDR3 contains 15 residues. CDR3 nucleotides: TGTGCCAGCAGTAAGGGACAGGGCAAGAACACTGAAGCTTTCTTT. Its translation: CASSKGQGKNTEAFF.

The chain employs TRBV6-5 and TRBJ2-1, with a possible D match to TRBD1 (5 bases). V lost 5 bases to trimming and J lost 4 bases, with 9 bases between them. Germline V gene lookup returns CDR1 MNHEY and CDR2 SVGAGI. This CDR3 spans 13 amino acids. In DNA, the CDR3 is TGTGCCAGCAGTCCCCCAGGGTACAATGAGCAGTTCTTC. It encodes CASSPPGYNEQFF.

The chain employs TRBV28 and TRBJ1-1; no clear D. V was shortened by 6 bases and J by 1 base, with 9 bases between the two germline ends. This CDR3 is 13 amino acids long. Germline V gene lookup returns CDR1 MDHEN and CDR2 SYDVKM. The CDR3 region is CASSTHKNTEAFF. CDR3 in DNA: TGTGCCAGCAGCACACATAAGAACACTGAAGCTTTCTTT.

The gene calls are TRBV11-3 and TRBJ2-1, with D unclear. The germline V gene has CDR1 SGHNT and CDR2 YENEEA. Trimming cost V 5 bases and J 2 bases, with 7 bases left between them. The CDR3 contains 13 residues. CDR3 sequence: CASSITTYNEQFF. CDR3 in DNA: TGTGCCAGCAGCATAACTACCTACAATGAGCAGTTCTTC.

V and J are TRBV6-5 and TRBJ1-2; 8 bases match TRBD1. The CDR3 contains 15 residues. After removal of 6 bases from V and 2 bases from J, the junction contained 8 bases not matched to a gene. CDR1 and CDR2 from the germline V gene are MNHEY and SVGAGI. CDR3: CASSLGQGRNYGYTF. CDR3 sequence (DNA): TGTGCCAGCAGCCTTGGACAGGGTCGAAACTATGGCTACACCTTC.

The chain is built from TRBV7-9 and TRBJ2-3; TRBD2 aligns across 7 bases. The trim removed 5 bases at V and 0 bases at J, leaving 17 bases unmatched. CDR3 length: 19 amino acids. In germline, CDR1 is SEHNR, CDR2 FQNEAQ (reference sequence). The CDR3 nucleotides read TGTGCCAGCAGCCCAGTAGGTCGGGGAGGGCTAGCAAGCACAGATACGCAGTATTTT. It specifies CASSPVGRGGLASTDTQYF. Drawing the rest from reference TRBV7-9 and TRBJ2-3, the complete variable domain is DTGVSQNPRHKITKRGQNVTFRCDPISEHNRLYWYRQTLGQGPEFLTYFQNEAQLEKSRLLSDRFSAERPKGSFSTLEIQRTEQGDSAMYLCASSPVGRGGLASTDTQYFGPGTRLTVL.

This chain joins TRBV28 and TRBJ2-6; 11 nucleotides line up with TRBD1. V dropped 10 bases and J dropped 1; count of bases not matched to a gene: 15. This CDR3 spans 19 amino acids. Per the germline V gene, CDR1 is MDHEN and CDR2 is SYDVKM. In DNA, the CDR3 is TGTGCCACCAAATTATACGGACAGGGGGCGCGGTCTGGGGCCAACGTCCTGACTTTC. Its protein product is CATKLYGQGARSGANVLTF.

This chain links TRBV6-4 with TRBJ2-1; 8 bases align to TRBD2. There are 17 residues in the CDR3. Unmatched junction bases numbered 18, after V lost 7 bases and J lost 7 bases. Per the germline V gene, CDR1 is MRHNA and CDR2 is SNTAGT. The CDR3 DNA is TGTGCCAGCAAATCCCGGACTAGCAGTTCGGGGGGGAATGAGCAGTTCTTC. As protein: CASKSRTSSSGGNEQFF.

The chain links TRBV5-4 to TRBJ1-1; D may be TRBD1 (6 bases). V was cut by 4 bases and J by 5 bases, with 12 bases left in between. Germline V gene sequence: CDR1 SGHNT, CDR2 YYREEE (reference sequence). This CDR3 comprises 13 residues. The CDR3 is CASSGGTTTEAFF. CDR3 bases: TGTGCCAGCAGCGGGGGGACAACGACTGAAGCTTTCTTT.

The rearrangement joins TRBV19 to TRBJ2-6, with TRBD2 identical over 11 bases. Germline CDR1 LNHDA, CDR2 SQIVND (reference sequence). Unmatched junction bases numbered 10, after V lost 4 bases and J lost 2 bases. The CDR3 spans 19 residues. The CDR3 DNA reads as TGTGCCAGTAGTACTGGGACTAGCGGATCACGGGCTGGGGCCAACGTCCTGACTTTC. Translation: CASSTGTSGSRAGANVLTF.

The chain recombines TRBV9 with TRBJ1-6, with D tentatively TRBD1 (6 bases). V shed 4 bases and J shed 0 bases, with 14 bases lying between them. The germline CDR1 and CDR2 sequences are SGDLS and YYNGEE. This CDR3 region has 17 residues. The CDR3 DNA is TGTGCCAGCAGCCTTCGACAGGATCCCTCCTATAATTCACCCCTCCACTTT. Its translation: CASSLRQDPSYNSPLHF.

This rearrangement joins TRBV19 to TRBJ1-1; 9 bases match TRBD1. The CDR3 covers 16 residues. J was trimmed by 4 bases and V by 6 bases; bases with no gene match: 12. Per germline, CDR1 LNHDA and CDR2 SQIVND (reference sequence). The chain's CDR3 is CASSSATGTGSTEAFF. CDR3 nucleotide sequence: TGTGCCAGTAGCTCTGCGACCGGGACAGGGTCCACTGAAGCTTTCTTT.

The rearrangement uses TRBV6-5 and TRBJ1-5; D is unclear. The CDR3 is 13 residues long. The germline V gene encodes CDR1 MNHEY and CDR2 SVGAGI. Trimming pared 6 bases from V and 4 bases from J, leaving 10 bases between. The CDR3 loop is CASSRSLNQPQHF. CDR3 DNA sequence: TGTGCCAGCAGCCGGTCCTTAAATCAGCCCCAGCATTTT.

A single count supports this clone. The CDR3 nucleotides read TGTGCCAGCAGTTCGGACGGAGAAGGGGAGCAGTACTTC. Translated, it gives CASSSDGEGEQYF. The genes are TRBV28 and TRBJ2-7; no clear D gene. Looked up from germline, CDR1 is MDHEN and CDR2 is SYDVKM. The CDR3 runs to 13 residues. Trimming shortened V by 4 bases and J by 7 bases, and 14 bases separated the two germline ends.

The chain employs TRBV5-1 and TRBJ2-3, with 9 bases matching TRBD2. V was clipped by 4 bases and J by 8 bases; unmatched bases: 14. Germline CDR1 and CDR2: SGHRS and YFSETQ. The CDR3 is 16 residues long. The CDR3 sequence is CASSPPVSAGGGTQYF. CDR3 nucleotides: TGCGCCAGCAGCCCCCCCGTGAGCGCGGGAGGGGGTACGCAGTATTTT.

The chain has TRBV4-2 and TRBJ2-7; 7 nucleotides line up with TRBD2. The germline V gene has CDR1 LGHNA and CDR2 YNFKEQ. V shed 0 bases and J 0 bases; nucleotides not matched to a gene: 2. The CDR3 contains 15 residues. Here the CDR3 reads CASSQDGGSSYEQYF. In nucleotides, the CDR3 is TGTGCCAGCAGCCAAGACGGGGGGAGCTCCTACGAGCAGTACTTC.

V and J are TRBV11-3 and TRBJ2-3; TRBD1 or TRBD2 may be the D gene (6 bases each). The CDR3 is 15 residues long. The V gene's germline CDR1 is SGHNT and CDR2 YENEEA. Trimming took off 4 bases at V and 3 bases at J, with 14 bases between the two ends. CDR3 bases: TGTGCCAGCAGCTCCTCCGGGGGCGGGACAGATACGCAGTATTTT. Encoded protein: CASSSSGGGTDTQYF.

This chain joins TRBV28 and TRBJ2-1, with D hard to call. V was shortened by 2 bases and J by 7 bases, with 18 bases between the two germline ends. The CDR3 is 16 residues long. Germline V gene data show CDR1 as MDHEN and CDR2 as SYDVKM. DNA of the CDR3: TGTGCCAGCAGTTTAGGTTCAGGCTCGGGTCGTAATGAGCAGTTCTTC. This encodes CASSLGSGSGRNEQFF.

This clone has only one observation. The chain has TRBV7-9 and TRBJ2-7; weak D call: TRBD1 (5 bases). Per germline, CDR1 SEHNR and CDR2 FQNEAQ (reference sequence). Trimming took 0 bases from V and 7 from J, leaving 16 bases between them. This CDR3 has 15 amino acids. The CDR3 sequence: CASSLALGRTGEQYF. Written as DNA, the CDR3 is TGTGCCAGCAGCTTAGCGCTGGGCAGAACAGGAGAGCAGTACTTC.

The chain carries TRBV6-1 and TRBJ2-6, with D unclear. The CDR3 length is 13 residues. CDR1 and CDR2 from the germline V gene are MNHNS and SASEGT. The V end lost 6 bases, the J end lost 4 bases, and 7 bases lay between the germline ends. The CDR3 spells CASRIWGANVLTF. CDR3 coding DNA: TGTGCCAGCAGGATATGGGGGGCCAACGTCCTGACTTTC.

The J gene is TRBJ2-7, the V gene TRBV2, with D perhaps TRBD2 (5 bases). The length of the CDR3 is 11 residues. The germline V and J ends were trimmed by 1 base and 7 bases, with 5 bases remaining between them. Germline V gene data show CDR1 as SNHLY and CDR2 as FYNNEI. This CDR3 reads CASSEGTEQYV. CDR3 bases: TGTGCCAGCAGTGAAGGGACTGAGCAGTACGTC.

The V and J genes are TRBV28 and TRBJ1-5; D unclear. V lost 8 bases and J lost 2, with 7 bases in between. CDR1 is MDHEN, CDR2 SYDVKM, per germline. The CDR3 contains 12 residues. For the CDR3, the DNA is TGTGCCAGCTTCGTCGGCAATCAGCCCCAGCATTTT. This encodes CASFVGNQPQHF.

The chain carries TRBV7-8 and TRBJ1-5; D gene uncertain. The CDR3 covers 16 residues. The germline V gene has CDR1 SGHVS and CDR2 FQNEAQ. Trimming pared 5 bases from V and 3 bases from J, leaving 17 bases between. For the CDR3, the DNA is TGTGCCAGCAGCCCGCTCCGGGAGGGTATCAATCAGCCCCAGCATTTT. Translated: CASSPLREGINQPQHF. Full variable domain (missing parts from reference TRBV7-8 and TRBJ1-5): GAGVSQSPRYKVAKRGQDVALRCDPISGHVSLFWYQQALGQGPEFLTYFQNEAQLDKSGLPSDRFFAERPEGSVSTLKIQRTQQEDSAVYLCASSPLREGINQPQHFGDGTRLSIL.

Comment on this clone: Different DNA sequences within this sample yield the same CDR3. This chain uses TRBV7-6 with TRBJ1-2; D unclear. The CDR3 has 14 amino acids. Deletions cut 1 base from V and 5 bases from J, with 11 bases between. The germline CDR1 and CDR2 sequences are SGHVS and FNYEAQ. The CDR3 bases are TGTGCCAGCAGCTTAGATCCCGGCGGTTATGGCTACACCTTC. Its translation: CASSLDPGGYGYTF.

The CDR3: CASSTGTGWGRGGYTF. DNA of the CDR3: TGTGCCAGCAGCACCGGGACAGGGTGGGGACGAGGGGGCTACACCTTC. This sequence joins TRBV28 and TRBJ1-2; TRBD1 aligns across 9 bases. Germline V gene sequence: CDR1 MDHEN, CDR2 SYDVKM. CDR3 length: 16 amino acids. J lost 8 bases, V lost 6 bases, and 16 bases had no gene match.

This sequence joins TRBV5-6 and TRBJ2-3; unclear D gene. This CDR3 spans 13 amino acids. V lost 1 base to trimming and J lost 2 bases, with 5 bases between them. Germline V gene data show CDR1 as SGHDT and CDR2 as YYEEEE. CDR3 sequence reads: CASSLSYTDTQYF. DNA of the CDR3: TGTGCCAGCAGCTTGTCCTACACAGATACGCAGTATTTT.

The chain is built from TRBV7-2 and TRBJ1-5; D uncertain. Per the germline V gene, CDR1 is SGHTA and CDR2 is FQGNSA. The CDR3 length is 15 residues. V was pared by 1 base and J by 0 bases, with 7 bases between. The CDR3 nucleotides read TGTGCCAGCAGCTTAGAGGTTTATAGCAATCAGCCCCAGCATTTT. This sequence encodes CASSLEVYSNQPQHF.

The chain joins TRBV29-1 to TRBJ2-5; D unclear. Looked up from germline, CDR1 is SQVTM and CDR2 is ANQGSEA. This CDR3 comprises 10 residues. V lost 7 bases to trimming and J lost 5 bases, with 8 bases between them. In nucleotides, the CDR3 is TGCAGCGGGGGTGGGGAGACCCAGTACTTC. This encodes CSGGGETQYF.